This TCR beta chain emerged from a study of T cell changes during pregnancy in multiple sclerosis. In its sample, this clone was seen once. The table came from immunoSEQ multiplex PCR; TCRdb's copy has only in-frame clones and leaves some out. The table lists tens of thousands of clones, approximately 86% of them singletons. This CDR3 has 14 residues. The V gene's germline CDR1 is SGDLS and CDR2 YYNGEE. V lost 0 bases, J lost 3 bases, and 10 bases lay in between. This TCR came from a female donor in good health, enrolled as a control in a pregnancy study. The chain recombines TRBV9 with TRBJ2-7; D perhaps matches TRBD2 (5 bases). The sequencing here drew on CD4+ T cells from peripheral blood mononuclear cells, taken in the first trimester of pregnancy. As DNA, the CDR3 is TGTGCCAGCAGCGTAGATGGGAGTAACTACGAGCAGTACTTC. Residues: CASSVDGSNYEQYF.